This TCR beta chain stems from a study of T cells after yellow fever vaccination. The study, taken as a whole, reports: A faster peak, day 5 versus 15, was reached by the weaker secondary response.

Per germline, CDR1 DFQATT and CDR2 SNEGSKA (reference sequence). The CDR3 extends over 15 amino acids. V trimming: 5 bases; J trimming: 0 bases; junction bases outside the gene matches: 7. TCRdb processed the 5' RACE reads anew with MiXCR; each CDR3 protein has one entry. The repertoire has 450,000 to 650,000 distinct CDR3 sequences, roughly 14% of them found once; the top ten carry over 11%. In regard to this clonotype: Its cognate antigen is unknown.

The sequence derives from a man aged 25-45 years who received the YFV17D yellow fever vaccine. The chain uses TRBV20-1 and TRBJ1-2; 9 positions match TRBD1. The sample was PBMCs, taken on the day of the yellow fever booster vaccination. CDR3 coding DNA: TGCAGTGCTTCGACAGGGGGTCCAGCTAACTATGGCTACACCTTC. It is translated as CSASTGGPANYGYTF.